Below, 26 T cell receptor beta chains from the same sample are listed, as sequenced in a study of T cells in Graves' hyperthyroidism and ophthalmopathy. What was amplified from RNA transcripts were TCR beta CDR3 regions. With the HTBI primer set, the TCR CDR3 went through a first round of RT-PCR. TCRdb fed the multiplex PCR reads into MiXCR, producing one record per CDR3 protein. The sample records 300,000 to 400,000 distinct CDR3 sequences, 21% being singletons. The sample taken for sequencing was blood. Receptors originate from a woman aged 45-60 years with Graves' hyperthyroidism.

This clonotype was counted many times. The J gene is TRBJ1-2, the V gene TRBV5-8, with D possibly TRBD1 on 5 matching bases. The germline CDR1 and CDR2 sequences are SGHTS and YDEGEE. V was clipped by 4 bases and J by 6 bases, with 16 bases between them. This CDR3 has 14 amino acids. CDR3 sequence reads: CASSGTVDSNGYTF. Here the CDR3 DNA reads TGTGCCAGCAGCGGTACTGTCGACAGCAATGGCTACACCTTC.

As for this clonotype: A much bigger clone sits one base away, suggesting this may be a read error. This chain uses TRBV4-2 with TRBJ1-1; perhaps TRBD1 as D (5 bases). CDR3 length equals 15 residues. CDR1 and CDR2 from the germline V gene are LGHNA and YNFKEQ. CDR3 residues: CASGQEGPMNTEAFF. The CDR3 DNA follows: TGTGCCAGCGGCCAAGAGGGACCGATGAACACTGAAGCTTTCTTT.

This clonotype has ten or more counts. The J gene is TRBJ2-5, the V gene TRBV11-2; 12 bases match TRBD2. From germline, CDR1 is SGHAT and CDR2 FQNNGV. The CDR3 is 16 residues long. V shed 3 bases, J shed 4 bases, and the junction held 6 bases outside the gene matches. Written as DNA, the CDR3 is TGTGCCAGCAGCTTGCTAGCGGGGGGGCTCGGAGAGACCCAGTACTTC. It encodes CASSLLAGGLGETQYF.

This clonotype was observed at least ten times. The V and J genes are TRBV29-1 and TRBJ2-3; the D call may be TRBD1 or TRBD2 (5 bases each). The length of the CDR3 is 14 residues. The germline V gene encodes CDR1 SQVTM and CDR2 ANQGSEA. Trimming cost V 6 bases and J 0 bases, with 13 bases left between them. The CDR3 here is CSVEGPTSTDTQYF. CDR3 nucleotide sequence: TGCAGCGTCGAGGGACCGACTAGCACAGATACGCAGTATTTT.

This clonotype was detected many times. The genes are TRBV20-1 and TRBJ2-1; tentatively, D is TRBD1 or TRBD2 (6 bases each). Trimming left V 0 bases short and J 2 bases short, with 11 bases between. Germline V CDR1 and CDR2: DFQATT, SNEGSKA (reference sequence). The CDR3 runs to 15 residues. CDR3 nucleotide sequence: TGCAGTGCTAGAGAGGCAAGGGGGGCCTACAATGAGCAGTTCTTC. Protein: CSAREARGAYNEQFF.

The J gene is TRBJ2-2, the V gene TRBV12-3 or TRBV12-4; 10 bases fit TRBD1. The CDR3 contains 16 residues. V shed 2 bases and J 4 bases; nucleotides not matched to a gene: 4. CDR3 sequence: CASSLRGTGATGELFF. CDR3 nucleotide sequence: TGTGCCAGCAGTTTACGTGGGACAGGGGCCACCGGGGAGCTGTTTTTT.

This clonotype was counted at least ten times. CDR3 nucleotides: TGTGCCAGTCTACTCGGGACAGGGAATACCTACAATGAGCAGTTCTTC. It encodes CASLLGTGNTYNEQFF. V gene TRBV27 combines with J gene TRBJ2-1; 9 nucleotides align to TRBD1. The V gene end was trimmed by 9 bases and the J gene end by 2 bases; junction bases not matched to a gene: 11. The germline CDR1 and CDR2 sequences are MNHEY and SMNVEV (reference sequence). The CDR3 consists of 16 residues.

This clonotype was detected ten times or more. The V and J genes are TRBV7-9 and TRBJ2-6, with D tentatively TRBD1 (5 bases). This CDR3 spans 16 amino acids. V gave up 11 bases and J gave up 1 base, with 18 bases separating them. Germline V lookup: CDR1 SEHNR, CDR2 FQNEAQ (reference sequence). The CDR3, as DNA: TGTGCCGCAGCTCCGGACATCCGGTCTGGGGCCAACGTCCTGACTTTC. Protein: CAAAPDIRSGANVLTF.

This clonotype was observed a handful of times. CDR3 sequence (DNA): TGTGCCATCTCTTTCCATACTAGCGGGGGTAACAATGAGCAGTTCTTC. Translation gives CAISFHTSGGNNEQFF. V usage is TRBV10-3 and J usage is TRBJ2-1; TRBD2 matches at 11 bases. The V gene's germline CDR1 is ENHRY and CDR2 SYGVKD. The J segment lost 5 bases and the V segment lost 8 bases, leaving 11 bases of the junction unmatched. This CDR3 comprises 16 residues.

The V and J genes are TRBV2 and TRBJ1-6; TRBD1 matches 9 bases. In germline, CDR1 is SNHLY, CDR2 FYNNEI. The CDR3 extends over 15 amino acids. Unmatched junction bases numbered 9, after V lost 6 bases and J lost 9 bases. CDR3 in DNA: TGTGCCAGCAGGGAACAGGGGGCCGACGGTTCACCCCTCCACTTT. It is translated as CASREQGADGSPLHF.

The rearrangement joins TRBV10-3 to TRBJ2-1; perhaps TRBD2 as D (6 bases). V was clipped by 4 bases and J by 3 bases, with 10 bases between them. The germline gives CDR1 ENHRY, CDR2 SYGVKD. This CDR3 contains 14 residues. Here the CDR3 reads CAISGLGGYNEQFF. CDR3 nucleotide sequence: TGTGCCATCAGTGGATTGGGGGGCTACAATGAGCAGTTCTTC.

The chain carries TRBV10-3 and TRBJ2-7, with 7 positions matching TRBD1. Germline V gives CDR1 ENHRY, CDR2 SYGVKD. With 10 bases clipped from V and 5 bases from J, the junction kept 8 bases outside the gene matches. This CDR3 has 12 amino acids. CDR3 loop: CATSTGSDEQYF. CDR3 DNA sequence: TGTGCCACCTCGACAGGGTCGGACGAGCAGTACTTC.

In its sample, this clonotype was seen many times. The V and J genes are TRBV3-1 and TRBJ1-1; D is undetermined. Trimming pared 5 bases from V and 1 base from J, leaving 8 bases between. CDR3 length: 13 amino acids. CDR1 is LGHDT, CDR2 YNNKEL, per germline (reference sequence). The CDR3 here is CASSSTQNTEAFF. CDR3 nucleotides: TGTGCCAGCAGCTCCACCCAGAACACTGAAGCTTTCTTT.

In its sample, this clonotype was seen many times. The chain carries TRBV11-2 and TRBJ2-5; the D gene is possibly TRBD2 (5 bases). V was clipped by 4 bases and J by 5 bases, with 14 bases between them. The CDR3 runs 14 residues. Germline V gene sequence: CDR1 SGHAT, CDR2 FQNNGV. CDR3 in amino acids: CASSSGVLRETQYF. CDR3 DNA sequence: TGTGCCAGCAGCTCCGGGGTCCTTCGGGAGACCCAGTACTTC.

The chain combines TRBV19 with TRBJ2-7; D remains ambiguous. The CDR3 has 17 amino acids. Germline lookup yields CDR1 LNHDA and CDR2 SQIVND (reference sequence). Trimming stripped 1 base from V and 0 bases from J, with 16 bases between. CDR3 DNA sequence: TGTGCCAGTAGTATAGGAGGCGTTGGCTTTAGCTCCTACGAGCAGTACTTC. Protein sequence: CASSIGGVGFSSYEQYF.

This clonotype was found a few times. The chain combines TRBV7-9 with TRBJ1-2; TRBD1 matches 7 bases. After removal of 3 bases from V and 4 bases from J, the junction contained 14 bases not matched to a gene. This CDR3 has 17 amino acids. Germline V gene lookup returns CDR1 SEHNR and CDR2 FQNEAQ (reference sequence). CDR3 bases: TGTGCCAGCAGCTTCTTCGGGGACAGAGAAACTCTCTATGGCTACACCTTC. Translated: CASSFFGDRETLYGYTF. Combining the CDR3 with reference TRBV7-9 and TRBJ1-2 gives the whole variable domain DTGVSQNPRHKITKRGQNVTFRCDPISEHNRLYWYRQTLGQGPEFLTYFQNEAQLEKSRLLSDRFSAERPKGSFSTLEIQRTEQGDSAMYLCASSFFGDRETLYGYTFGSGTRLTVV.

The chain has TRBV6-1 and TRBJ2-5; D remains unclear. In germline, CDR1 is MNHNS, CDR2 SASEGT. The CDR3 is 13 residues long. Trimming pared 6 bases from V and 0 bases from J, leaving 8 bases between. The CDR3 DNA reads as TGTGCCAGCAGATCGGGCCACCAAGAGACCCAGTACTTC. It is translated as CASRSGHQETQYF.

J is TRBJ2-5 and V is TRBV6-5; 8 bases line up with TRBD1. This CDR3 contains 19 residues. The trim removed 2 bases at V and 5 bases at J, leaving 19 bases unmatched. The V gene's germline CDR1 is MNHEY and CDR2 SVGAGI. CDR3 in amino acids: CASSYDSRTTGGWRETQYF. Here the CDR3 DNA reads TGTGCCAGCAGTTACGACAGTAGAACCACAGGGGGTTGGAGGGAGACCCAGTACTTC.

This clonotype was detected ten times or more. V usage is TRBV6-1 and J usage is TRBJ1-5, with D perhaps matching TRBD1 (5 bases). This CDR3 has 17 amino acids. Between the trimmed V and J ends, which lost 5 bases and 2 bases, there was a span of 19 bases. CDR1 MNHNS and CDR2 SASEGT come from the germline V gene. CDR3 protein: CASSRGRLIRGNQPQHF. The CDR3 nucleotides are TGTGCCAGCAGTAGGGGACGGCTCATTCGGGGCAATCAGCCCCAGCATTTT.

This chain connects TRBV5-4 to TRBJ1-1, with D perhaps matching TRBD1 (6 bases). The CDR3 extends over 17 amino acids. With 0 bases removed from V and 0 bases from J, the gap between germline ends came to 15 bases. Germline assignment: CDR1 SGHNT and CDR2 YYREEE (reference sequence). Here the CDR3 DNA reads TGTGCCAGCAGCTTGGTCCACCGGACAGCGTTGAACACTGAAGCTTTCTTT. It codes for CASSLVHRTALNTEAFF.

This clonotype showed up just a few times. The chain has TRBV10-3 and TRBJ1-6; no reliable D call. Trimming cost V 4 bases and J 7 bases, with 8 bases left between them. CDR3 length: 13 residues. From germline, CDR1 is ENHRY and CDR2 SYGVKD. CDR3 coding DNA: TGTGCCATCAGTGTTGGAGGGAATTCACCCCTCCACTTT. It codes for CAISVGGNSPLHF.

The sample holds many counts of this clonotype. V is TRBV24-1 and J is TRBJ2-7, with D hard to call. V was trimmed by 4 bases and J by 1 base, leaving 7 bases between them. CDR1 is KGHDR, CDR2 SFDVKD, per germline. CDR3 length: 13 amino acids. The CDR3 region is CATSDGSSYEQYF. CDR3 coding DNA: TGTGCCACCAGTGACGGTTCTTCCTACGAGCAGTACTTC.

Details on this clonotype: Since a much larger clone is just one base distant, this may be a read error. The chain combines TRBV20-1 with TRBJ1-5; D might be TRBD1 (6 bases). This CDR3 is 14 amino acids long. Between the trimmed V and J ends, which lost 1 base and 6 bases, there was a span of 13 bases. CDR1 and CDR2 (germline): DFQATT, SNEGSKA (reference sequence). CDR3: CSARAEGGVQPQHF. The CDR3 DNA reads as TGCAGTGCTAGAGCGGAGGGGGGGGTTCAGCCCCAGCATTTT.

This clonotype was detected many times. This chain connects TRBV3-1 to TRBJ1-1, with 7 bases matching TRBD1. With V trimmed by 4 bases and J by 7 bases, 9 bases remained unmatched. This CDR3 comprises 14 residues. The V gene's germline CDR1 is LGHDT and CDR2 YNNKEL (reference sequence). The CDR3 sequence: CASSLKGASLEAFF. The CDR3 bases are TGTGCCAGCAGCCTCAAGGGGGCCTCCCTTGAAGCTTTCTTT.

This clonotype was picked up a small number of times. This chain connects TRBV4-2 to TRBJ2-1; TRBD2 matches 8 bases. The germline V gene has CDR1 LGHNA and CDR2 YNFKEQ. This CDR3 has 16 residues. J gave up 9 bases and V 5 bases, and 15 bases lay outside the gene matches. The CDR3 nucleotides are TGTGCCAGCAGCAATCTTTTTGCGGGAGGTTCTACTGAGCAGTTCTTC. Encoded protein: CASSNLFAGGSTEQFF.

This clonotype appeared many times. The rearrangement links TRBV10-2 to TRBJ1-1; D remains ambiguous. This CDR3 has 12 amino acids. Germline V gene data show CDR1 as WSHSY and CDR2 as SAAADI. V was trimmed by 7 bases and J by 0 bases, leaving 6 bases between them. Here the CDR3 reads CASKWMNTEAFF. The CDR3, as DNA: TGCGCCAGCAAATGGATGAACACTGAAGCTTTCTTT.